This TCR beta chain is drawn from a study of shared clonotypes between healthy human individuals. Study as a whole: CD4 naive and memory got three plates each, CD8 naive two, CD8 memory one.

Libraries were prepared by immunoSEQ multiplex PCR; TCRdb keeps only in-frame clonotypes and omits some of them. The table records some 980,000 clones, 60% to 85% of them present only once. There are 13 residues in the CDR3. V was trimmed by 0 bases and J by 7 bases, leaving 10 bases between them. Germline CDR1 ENHRY, CDR2 SYGVKD. The donors, healthy adults who were HIV-negative, had experienced no recent acute infections or vaccinations. V usage is TRBV10-3 and J usage is TRBJ2-7; D is uncertain. The sample comprised memory CD4+ T cells sorted from blood. As for subset: CD45RA-negative fraction. This receptor was identified in a man aged 18 to 30 in good health. CDR3 coding DNA: TGTGCCATCAGTGAGTCAGAGGTCCGGGAGCAGTACTTC. Its translation: CAISESEVREQYF.